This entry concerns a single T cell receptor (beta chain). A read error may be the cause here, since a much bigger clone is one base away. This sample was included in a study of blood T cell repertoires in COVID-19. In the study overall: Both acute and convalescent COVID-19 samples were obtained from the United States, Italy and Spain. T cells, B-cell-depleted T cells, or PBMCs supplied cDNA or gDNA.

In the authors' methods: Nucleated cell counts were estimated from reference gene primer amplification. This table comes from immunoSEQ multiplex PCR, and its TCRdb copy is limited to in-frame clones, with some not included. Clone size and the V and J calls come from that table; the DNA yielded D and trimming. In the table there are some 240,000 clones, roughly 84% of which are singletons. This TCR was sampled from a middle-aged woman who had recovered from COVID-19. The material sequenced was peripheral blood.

The CDR3 nucleotides read TGTGCCAGCAGCCGGAACACTGAAGCTTTCTTT. It codes for CASSRNTEAFF. This chain connects TRBV7-6 to TRBJ1-1; D gene ambiguous. The CDR3 is 11 amino acids. Germline V gene lookup returns CDR1 SGHVS and CDR2 FNYEAQ. The V end was cut by 5 bases, the J end by 1 base, with 2 bases between.